These T cell receptor beta chains were read from a single sample in a study of T-cell reconstitution after alpha-beta-depleted transplantation in children. Each CDR3 protein is one row after TCRdb ran MiXCR on the PCR reads. The sample lists 60,000 to 80,000 distinct CDR3 sequences; 7.3% were seen once. The specimen was PBMCs from the stem cell graft donor, collected from the stem cell graft. These TCRs come from a human donor who donated a stem cell graft to a child with acute lymphoblastic leukemia. Each CDR3 is given with its conserved first and last residue. Each record gives: J gene, D gene, V gene, clone size, CDR3 protein, CDR3 DNA. The D gene is left open where the match is weak. Rows give clone size only sometimes, using once, few, many, or a class for an expanded clone.

J: TRBJ1-1; D: TRBD1; V: TRBV5-4; size: few; CDR3: CASSSQGSPMNTEAFF; DNA: TGTGCCAGCAGCTCACAGGGGTCTCCTATGAACACTGAAGCTTTCTTT
J: TRBJ2-1; D: .; V: TRBV7-9; size: many; CDR3: CASSQTTLRGNEQFF; DNA: TGTGCCAGCAGCCAGACTACTTTAAGAGGAAATGAGCAGTTCTTC
J: TRBJ1-4; D: .; V: TRBV19; size: .; CDR3: CASSRSGLGLPRLPEKLFF; DNA: TGTGCCAGTAGTCGTTCCGGGTTGGGCCTCCCACGATTACCGGAAAAACTGTTTTTT
J: TRBJ2-7; D: .; V: TRBV27; size: many; CDR3: CASSTIYEQYF; DNA: TGTGCCAGCAGTACGATCTACGAGCAGTACTTC
J: TRBJ1-2; D: .; V: TRBV13; size: .; CDR3: CASSLGLLAGGSYGYTF; DNA: TGTGCCAGCAGCTTAGGCCTTCTTGCTGGGGGGAGCTATGGCTACACCTTC
J: TRBJ2-5; D: .; V: TRBV20-1; size: many; CDR3: CSARGSEGETQYF; DNA: TGCAGTGCTAGAGGGTCAGAAGGGGAGACCCAGTACTTC
J: TRBJ2-7; D: .; V: TRBV7-2; size: few; CDR3: CASSRPSVGAYEQYF; DNA: TGTGCCAGCAGCCGACCTAGCGTGGGGGCCTACGAGCAGTACTTC
J: TRBJ2-7; D: .; V: TRBV3-1; size: many; CDR3: CASSHNTNYEQYF; DNA: TGTGCCAGCAGCCATAACACTAACTACGAGCAGTACTTC
J: TRBJ1-4; D: .; V: TRBV12-3/TRBV12-4; size: many; CDR3: CASSSRGKLFF; DNA: TGTGCCAGCAGCTCCCGCGGAAAACTGTTTTTT
J: TRBJ1-2; D: .; V: TRBV28; size: many; CDR3: CASSPSEVGGYGYTF; DNA: TGTGCCAGCAGCCCCAGTGAGGTCGGGGGCTATGGCTACACCTTC
J: TRBJ1-3; D: .; V: TRBV7-3; size: few; CDR3: CASSPGDDGNTIYF; DNA: TGTGCCAGCAGCCCAGGGGATGATGGAAACACCATATATTTT
J: TRBJ2-3; D: .; V: TRBV2; size: .; CDR3: CASNGQGTDTQYF; DNA: TGTGCCAGCAACGGCCAGGGAACAGATACGCAGTATTTT
J: TRBJ2-5; D: TRBD1; V: TRBV7-9; size: many; CDR3: CASSWRQGLQETQYF; DNA: TGTGCCAGCAGCTGGCGACAGGGATTACAAGAGACCCAGTACTTC
J: TRBJ1-4; D: .; V: TRBV15; size: many; CDR3: CATSRALIPATNEKLFF; DNA: TGTGCCACCAGCAGAGCCCTTATTCCCGCAACTAATGAAAAACTGTTTTTT
J: TRBJ1-4; D: .; V: TRBV20-1; size: many; CDR3: CSARRTGPTVANEKLFF; DNA: TGCAGTGCTCGGCGCACCGGACCCACCGTGGCTAATGAAAAACTGTTTTTT
J: TRBJ1-1; D: .; V: TRBV29-1; size: many; CDR3: CSAWGTEAFF; DNA: TGCAGCGCTTGGGGCACTGAAGCTTTCTTT
J: TRBJ1-4; D: TRBD1; V: TRBV12-3/TRBV12-4; size: many; CDR3: CASRPRQGEGWDNEKLFF; DNA: TGTGCCAGCAGGCCCCGACAGGGAGAGGGGTGGGATAATGAAAAACTGTTTTTT
J: TRBJ1-5; D: TRBD1; V: TRBV11-1; size: .; CDR3: CASSLVGTGASNQPQHF; DNA: TGTGCCAGCAGCTTAGTCGGGACAGGAGCAAGCAATCAGCCCCAGCATTTT
J: TRBJ1-4; D: .; V: TRBV29-1; size: few; CDR3: CSFKGPREKLFF; DNA: TGCAGCTTCAAGGGGCCGAGGGAAAAACTGTTTTTT
J: TRBJ2-2; D: .; V: TRBV4-1; size: many; CDR3: CASSQEAEFANTGELFF; DNA: TGCGCCAGCAGCCAAGAAGCCGAGTTCGCGAACACCGGGGAGCTGTTTTTT
J: TRBJ1-3; D: .; V: TRBV24-1; size: .; CDR3: CATSADYSGNTIYF; DNA: TGTGCCACCAGTGCCGACTACTCTGGAAACACCATATATTTT
J: TRBJ1-3; D: .; V: TRBV9; size: .; CDR3: CASSVEESSGNTIYF; DNA: TGTGCCAGCAGCGTAGAGGAGAGCTCTGGAAACACCATATATTTT
J: TRBJ1-1; D: .; V: TRBV20-1; size: many; CDR3: CSALGGGTEAFF; DNA: TGCAGTGCCCTTGGGGGGGGTACTGAAGCTTTCTTT
J: TRBJ1-4; D: TRBD1; V: TRBV4-1; size: many; CDR3: CASSQPPGRTGGSKLFF; DNA: TGCGCCAGCAGCCAACCACCCGGACGGACAGGGGGTTCAAAACTGTTTTTT
J: TRBJ2-7; D: .; V: TRBV9; size: many; CDR3: CASSETGTEYEQYF; DNA: TGTGCCAGCAGCGAAACCGGCACTGAATACGAGCAGTACTTC
J: TRBJ1-1; D: .; V: TRBV19; size: .; CDR3: CASTGGQGAYDTEAFF; DNA: TGTGCCAGCACCGGAGGCCAGGGCGCGTATGACACTGAAGCTTTCTTT
J: TRBJ2-3; D: TRBD2; V: TRBV5-1; size: many; CDR3: CASSLGIAGKETQYF; DNA: TGCGCCAGCAGCTTGGGGATAGCGGGGAAGGAAACGCAGTATTTT
J: TRBJ2-3; D: .; V: TRBV7-2; size: many; CDR3: CATPSGLALSTDTQYF; DNA: TGTGCCACGCCCTCGGGCCTAGCCTTAAGCACAGATACGCAGTATTTT
J: TRBJ1-1; D: .; V: TRBV12-3/TRBV12-4; size: many; CDR3: CASTMPGNTEAFF; DNA: TGTGCCAGCACCATGCCCGGGAACACTGAAGCTTTCTTT
J: TRBJ1-1; D: .; V: TRBV6-5; size: many; CDR3: CASSSPTLGNTEAFF; DNA: TGTGCCAGCAGTTCCCCGACCTTAGGAAACACTGAAGCTTTCTTT
J: TRBJ1-1; D: TRBD1; V: TRBV29-1; size: few; CDR3: CSVLTGMNTEAFF; DNA: TGCAGCGTCCTGACAGGGATGAACACTGAAGCTTTCTTT
J: TRBJ1-5; D: .; V: TRBV7-6; size: many; CDR3: CASSLVSGEDQPQHF; DNA: TGTGCCAGCAGCTTAGTTTCGGGGGAAGATCAGCCCCAGCATTTT
J: TRBJ2-6; D: .; V: TRBV20-1; size: many; CDR3: CSAQSPGEGANVLTF; DNA: TGCAGTGCCCAATCTCCCGGAGAGGGGGCCAACGTCCTGACTTTC
J: TRBJ2-1; D: .; V: TRBV5-1; size: .; CDR3: CASRPGHLSSYNEQFF; DNA: TGCGCCAGCAGACCGGGACACCTTAGCTCCTACAATGAGCAGTTCTTC
J: TRBJ1-4; D: TRBD1; V: TRBV5-1; size: many; CDR3: CASSERQGGEKLFF; DNA: TGCGCCAGCAGCGAGAGACAGGGGGGTGAAAAACTGTTTTTT
J: TRBJ2-3; D: .; V: TRBV18; size: .; CDR3: CASSLPELTDTQYF; DNA: TGTGCCAGCTCACTCCCAGAACTCACAGATACGCAGTATTTT
J: TRBJ2-7; D: .; V: TRBV2; size: many; CDR3: CASSDVSGIEQYF; DNA: TGTGCCAGCAGCGACGTGTCAGGGATCGAGCAGTACTTC
J: TRBJ1-1; D: TRBD1; V: TRBV5-5; size: many; CDR3: CASSGTGGNTEAFF; DNA: TGTGCCAGCAGCGGAACAGGGGGCAACACTGAAGCTTTCTTT
J: TRBJ1-2; D: .; V: TRBV29-1; size: .; CDR3: CSVPPTTFNYGYTF; DNA: TGCAGCGTTCCCCCGACCACCTTCAACTATGGCTACACCTTC
J: TRBJ2-7; D: .; V: TRBV7-7; size: few; CDR3: CASSPGTGMYEQYF; DNA: TGTGCTAGCAGCCCCGGGACGGGGATGTACGAGCAGTACTTC
J: TRBJ2-2; D: TRBD1; V: TRBV2; size: many; CDR3: CASSNRGNTGELFF; DNA: TGTGCCAGCAGTAACAGGGGGAACACCGGGGAGCTGTTTTTT
J: TRBJ1-1; D: .; V: TRBV7-2; size: many; CDR3: CASSSGPPWGTEAFF; DNA: TGTGCCAGCAGTTCCGGGCCACCGTGGGGGACTGAAGCTTTCTTT
J: TRBJ2-3; D: .; V: TRBV24-1; size: .; CDR3: CGASDAGTLDTQYF; DNA: TGTGGGGCCAGTGATGCCGGGACATTAGATACGCAGTATTTT
J: TRBJ1-2; D: .; V: TRBV13; size: few; CDR3: CASSPPGNLDYGYTF; DNA: TGTGCCAGCAGCCCCCCGGGGAATCTAGACTATGGCTACACCTTC
J: TRBJ2-3; D: TRBD2; V: TRBV6-5; size: many; CDR3: CASSYGLAGLTDTQYF; DNA: TGTGCCAGCAGTTACGGACTAGCGGGGCTCACAGATACGCAGTATTTT
J: TRBJ1-6; D: .; V: TRBV9; size: many; CDR3: CASSVGEYNSPLHF; DNA: TGTGCCAGCAGCGTAGGGGAGTATAATTCACCCCTCCACTTT
J: TRBJ2-3; D: TRBD2; V: TRBV6-1; size: many; CDR3: CASSAGTSDTDTQYF; DNA: TGTGCCAGCAGTGCCGGGACTAGCGACACAGATACGCAGTATTTT
J: TRBJ1-6; D: .; V: TRBV12-3/TRBV12-4; size: many; CDR3: CASSSLINSPLHF; DNA: TGTGCCAGCAGTTCCTTGATAAACTCACCCCTCCACTTT
J: TRBJ2-7; D: .; V: TRBV5-1; size: .; CDR3: CASTLTGQSYEQYF; DNA: TGCGCCAGCACCCTTACTGGACAGTCCTACGAGCAGTACTTC
J: TRBJ1-1; D: .; V: TRBV5-1; size: many; CDR3: CASSAEVNTEAFF; DNA: TGCGCCAGCAGCGCGGAGGTGAACACTGAAGCTTTCTTT
J: TRBJ2-3; D: .; V: TRBV27; size: many; CDR3: CASSLPTMDTQYF; DNA: TGTGCCAGCAGTTTGCCCACCATGGATACGCAGTATTTT
J: TRBJ2-7; D: .; V: TRBV7-9; size: many; CDR3: CASSLVAGRQNYEQYF; DNA: TGTGCCAGCAGCTTAGTGGCAGGTCGGCAGAACTACGAGCAGTACTTC
J: TRBJ1-4; D: .; V: TRBV7-9; size: many; CDR3: CASSFQSGEPNEKLFF; DNA: TGTGCCAGCAGCTTTCAGTCAGGGGAGCCTAATGAAAAACTGTTTTTT
J: TRBJ2-7; D: .; V: TRBV6-1; size: once; CDR3: CASTKIGTRYEQYF; DNA: TGTGCCAGCACCAAAATAGGAACACGCTACGAGCAGTACTTC
J: TRBJ1-3; D: TRBD1; V: TRBV12-3/TRBV12-4; size: many; CDR3: CASSFTRDSGNTIYF; DNA: TGTGCCAGCAGCTTTACCCGGGACAGCGGAAACACCATATATTTT
J: TRBJ1-5; D: .; V: TRBV20-1; size: many; CDR3: CSARGGIPHSNQPQHF; DNA: TGCAGTGCTAGGGGGGGAATCCCGCATAGCAATCAGCCCCAGCATTTT
J: TRBJ1-5; D: .; V: TRBV20-1; size: many; CDR3: CSARTDGYYSNQPQHF; DNA: TGCAGTGCTAGGACGGACGGATATTATAGCAATCAGCCCCAGCATTTT
J: TRBJ2-1; D: .; V: TRBV12-3/TRBV12-4; size: many; CDR3: CASSSYNEQFF; DNA: TGTGCCAGCAGTTCCTACAATGAGCAGTTCTTC
J: TRBJ2-3; D: .; V: TRBV3-1; size: many; CDR3: CASKTGTGTDTQYF; DNA: TGTGCCAGCAAGACAGGTACGGGGACAGATACGCAGTATTTT